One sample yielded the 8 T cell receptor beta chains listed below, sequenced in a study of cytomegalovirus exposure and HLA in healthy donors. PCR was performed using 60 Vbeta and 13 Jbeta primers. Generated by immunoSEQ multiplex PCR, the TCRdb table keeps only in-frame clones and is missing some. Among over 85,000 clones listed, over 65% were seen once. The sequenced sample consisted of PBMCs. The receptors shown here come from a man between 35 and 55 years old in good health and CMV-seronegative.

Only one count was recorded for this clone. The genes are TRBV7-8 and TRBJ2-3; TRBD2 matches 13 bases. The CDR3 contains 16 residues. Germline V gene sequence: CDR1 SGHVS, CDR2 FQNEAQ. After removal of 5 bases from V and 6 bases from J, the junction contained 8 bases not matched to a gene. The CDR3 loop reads CASSPTSGGVLDTQYF. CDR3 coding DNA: TGTGCCAGCAGCCCTACTAGCGGGGGGGTTCTTGATACGCAGTATTTT.

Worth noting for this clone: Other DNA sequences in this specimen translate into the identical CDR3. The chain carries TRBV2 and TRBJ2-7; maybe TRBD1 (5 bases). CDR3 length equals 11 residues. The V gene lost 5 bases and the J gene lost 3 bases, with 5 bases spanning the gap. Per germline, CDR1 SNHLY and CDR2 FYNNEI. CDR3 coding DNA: TGTGCCAGCAGTCAGGGCTACGAGCAGTACTTC. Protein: CASSQGYEQYF.

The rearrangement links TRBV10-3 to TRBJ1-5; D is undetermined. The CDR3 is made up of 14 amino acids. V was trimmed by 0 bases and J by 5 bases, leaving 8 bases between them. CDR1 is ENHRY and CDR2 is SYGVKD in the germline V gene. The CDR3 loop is CAISESSGYQPQHF. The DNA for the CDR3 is TGTGCCATCAGTGAGTCCTCAGGATATCAGCCCCAGCATTTT.

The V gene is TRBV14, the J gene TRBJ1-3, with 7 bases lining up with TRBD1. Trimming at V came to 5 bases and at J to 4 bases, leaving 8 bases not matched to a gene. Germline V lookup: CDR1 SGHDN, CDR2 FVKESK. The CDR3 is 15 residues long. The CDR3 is CASSSRQGSGNTIYF. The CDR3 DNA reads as TGTGCCAGCAGCTCCCGACAGGGATCAGGAAACACCATATATTTT.

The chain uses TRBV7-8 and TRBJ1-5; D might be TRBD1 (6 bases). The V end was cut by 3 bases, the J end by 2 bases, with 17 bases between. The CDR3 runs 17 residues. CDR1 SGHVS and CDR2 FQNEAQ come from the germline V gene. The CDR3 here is CASSFVTGRNGNQPQHF. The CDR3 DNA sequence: TGTGCCAGCAGCTTCGTTACAGGGCGTAATGGCAATCAGCCCCAGCATTTT.

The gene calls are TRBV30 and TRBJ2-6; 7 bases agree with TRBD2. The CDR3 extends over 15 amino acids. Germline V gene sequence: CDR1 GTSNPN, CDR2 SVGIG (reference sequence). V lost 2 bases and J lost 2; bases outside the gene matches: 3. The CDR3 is CAWSRRGAGANVLTF. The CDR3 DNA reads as TGTGCCTGGAGTCGCCGGGGGGCTGGGGCCAACGTCCTGACTTTC.

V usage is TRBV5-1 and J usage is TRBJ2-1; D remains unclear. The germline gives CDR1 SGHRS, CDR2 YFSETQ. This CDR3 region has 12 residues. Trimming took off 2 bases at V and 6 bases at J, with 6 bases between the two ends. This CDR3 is CASSLPSNEQFF. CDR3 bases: TGCGCCAGCAGCTTACCTAGCAATGAGCAGTTCTTC.

In nucleotides, the CDR3 is TGTGCCAGCAGCTTAGCGAATTTTGGACAGGTTTTTTCCTACGAGCAGTACTTC. Protein: CASSLANFGQVFSYEQYF. The chain uses TRBV7-8 and TRBJ2-7, with TRBD1 identical over 7 bases. The germline V gene has CDR1 SGHVS and CDR2 FQNEAQ. J lost 1 base, V lost 0 bases, and 12 bases had no gene match. This CDR3 is 18 amino acids long.